The clone carrying this T cell receptor beta chain was counted between two and nine times. Its antigen is as yet unknown. The data derive from a study of cytomegalovirus exposure and HLA in healthy donors. Study context: Out of about 410 genotyped donors, roughly 80% belonged to the Caucasian-associated ancestry cluster. General study findings and limits: TCR association rates varied by HLA locus in a later analysis, with DRB1 highest and HLA-C lowest. The dataset shows that most TCR sequences were rare, while some public TCRs occurred in many donors. As a later analysis revealed, most CMV-associated TCR beta chains appeared HLA-restricted.

The CDR3 contains 15 residues. Trimming left V 6 bases short and J 7 bases short, with 16 bases between. CDR1 and CDR2 (germline): MNHEY, SMNVEV (reference sequence). Primers for the PCR totalled 60 Vbeta and 13 Jbeta. Using immunoSEQ multiplex PCR, the repertoire was profiled, and TCRdb retains in-frame clones only, with some absent. The sample has about 140,000 clones, over 65% seen once. This sequence was found in a man between 40 and 49 years old in good health and CMV-seronegative. The chain has TRBV27 and TRBJ1-6, with TRBD1 as a possible D gene (6 bases). Sequenced input: PBMCs. The CDR3 loop is CASRGSLGANSPLHF. The CDR3 nucleotides are TGTGCCAGCAGAGGAAGTTTGGGGGCGAATTCACCCCTCCACTTT.